The following is a T cell receptor beta chain sequence with its context. Antigen: not known. This entry belongs to a study of cytomegalovirus exposure and HLA in healthy donors. Study background: Later, an analysis reported that the 100 to 150 validation repertoires had used the same platform as the approximately 660 first-cohort repertoires. Study-wide results and caveats: One later analysis, an examination of the 100 to 150 validation repertoires, found that first-cohort TCR clusters tended to co-occur in them.

Clones were sequenced by immunoSEQ multiplex PCR, and TCRdb holds only the in-frame ones, with some missing. The sample holds approximately 90,000 clones, under 95% seen once. V was clipped by 2 bases and J by 2 bases; unmatched bases: 13. The CDR3 consists of 18 residues. Germline CDR1 and CDR2: LGHNA and YSLEER. The sample taken for sequencing was PBMCs. The sequence derives from a woman aged 25 to 39 in good health and CMV-seropositive. The chain recombines TRBV4-3 with TRBJ2-7; 9 bases agree with TRBD2. The CDR3 protein is CASSQSIAAGGRAYEQYF. The CDR3 nucleotides read TGCGCCAGCAGCCAATCTATAGCAGCGGGAGGACGAGCCTACGAGCAGTACTTC.